Below are 24 T cell receptor beta chains sequenced from a single sample in a study of blood T cell repertoires in COVID-19. Assay used: immunoSEQ multiplex PCR; TCRdb lists only in-frame clones, some missing. The sample has around 140,000 clones, roughly 80% seen once. Sequencing used peripheral blood. The source of these receptors is a woman of 80 years or more with acute or convalescent COVID-19.

Only one count was recorded for this clone. The CDR3 DNA follows: TGTGCCAGCAGCTTCCAAGTAGCGGGGGGGCTTGAGACCCAGTACTTC. Its translation is CASSFQVAGGLETQYF. V gene TRBV11-3 combines with J gene TRBJ2-5; 11 bases line up with TRBD2. The germline V gene encodes CDR1 SGHNT and CDR2 YENEEA. This CDR3 has 16 residues. The trim removed 3 bases at V and 5 bases at J, leaving 8 bases unmatched.

The chain links TRBV11-3 to TRBJ2-3, with D maybe TRBD2 (5 bases). Germline loops: CDR1 SGHNT, CDR2 YENEEA. Trimming took off 0 bases at V and 10 bases at J, with 11 bases between the two ends. The CDR3 totals 13 residues. In DNA, the CDR3 is TGTGCCAGCAGCTTAGATAGGCTAGCTTCGCAGTATTTT. Translated, it gives CASSLDRLASQYF.

The V gene is TRBV10-1, the J gene TRBJ2-2, with a possible D match to TRBD2 (6 bases). Germline V lookup: CDR1 WNHNN, CDR2 SYGVQD (reference sequence). Deletions cut 7 bases from V and 8 bases from J, with 17 bases between. The CDR3 is 14 amino acids. The CDR3 sequence: CASTHEEGAGELFF. The CDR3 DNA reads as TGCGCCAGCACCCACGAGGAGGGCGCTGGGGAGCTGTTTTTT.

The chain couples TRBV18 to TRBJ1-3; no firm D call. CDR3 length: 17 residues. V was pared by 3 bases and J by 1 base, with 16 bases between. Germline CDR1 and CDR2: KGHSH and LQKENI. DNA of the CDR3: TGTGCCAGCTCACCCTATGTCCTTTCGGGATCTGGAAACACCATATATTTT. It yields the protein CASSPYVLSGSGNTIYF.

The table lists this clone with a count of one. The chain is built from TRBV5-1 and TRBJ2-2, with D possibly TRBD2 on 6 matching bases. The V end was cut by 4 bases, the J end by 1 base, with 11 bases between. CDR1 and CDR2 from the germline V gene are SGHRS and YFSETQ. The CDR3 sequence is 15 residues long. CDR3 nucleotide sequence: TGCGCCAGCAGCGAGGGACTCTTGAACACCGGGGAGCTGTTTTTT. This translates into CASSEGLLNTGELFF.

The chain is built from TRBV30 and TRBJ2-3; 7 bases match TRBD2. This CDR3 is built from 16 residues. V gave up 0 bases and J gave up 2 bases; unmatched junction bases: 8. Per germline, CDR1 GTSNPN and CDR2 SVGIG (reference sequence). CDR3 amino acids: CAWSVLGRGTTDTQYF. The CDR3 DNA follows: TGTGCCTGGAGTGTACTGGGGCGGGGGACCACAGATACGCAGTATTTT. The full variable domain, in which reference TRBV30 and TRBJ2-3 provide the parts outside the CDR3, is SQTIHQWPATLVQPVGSPLSLECTVEGTSNPNLYWYRQAAGRGLQLLFYSVGIGQISSEVPQNLSASRPQDRQFILSSKKLLLSDSGFYLCAWSVLGRGTTDTQYFGPGTRLTVL.

V and J are TRBV29-1 and TRBJ2-5, with D maybe TRBD1 (6 bases). The CDR3 is 14 amino acids. Germline CDR1 SQVTM, CDR2 ANQGSEA. V gave up 7 bases and J gave up 4 bases, with 19 bases separating them. CDR3 amino acids: CSARDTRVVETQYF. CDR3 nucleotides: TGCAGCGCGAGGGACACTAGGGTGGTAGAGACCCAGTACTTC. Full variable domain (missing parts from reference TRBV29-1 and TRBJ2-5): SAVISQKPSRDICQRGTSLTIQCQVDSQVTMMFWYRQQPGQSLTLIATANQGSEATYESGFVIDKFPISRPNLTFSTLTVSNMSPEDSSIYLCSARDTRVVETQYFGPGTRLLVL.

This sequence joins TRBV29-1 and TRBJ2-1, with D perhaps TRBD2 (6 bases). This CDR3 is built from 12 residues. CDR1 is SQVTM and CDR2 is ANQGSEA in the germline V gene. Trimming pared 3 bases from V and 13 bases from J, leaving 16 bases between. The CDR3 spells CSVEALAAPQFF. CDR3 coding DNA: TGCAGCGTTGAGGCATTAGCGGCTCCTCAGTTCTTC.

V usage is TRBV27 and J usage is TRBJ1-1; 9 bases are a match to TRBD1. The junction had 4 bases not matched to a gene; V was cut back by 6 bases and J by 5 bases. The CDR3 is 13 residues long. Per germline, CDR1 MNHEY and CDR2 SMNVEV (reference sequence). The CDR3 loop reads CASRGQGWTEAFF. DNA of the CDR3: TGTGCCAGCAGGGGACAGGGATGGACTGAAGCTTTCTTT.

The V and J genes are TRBV19 and TRBJ1-5; perhaps TRBD1 as D (5 bases). V dropped 7 bases and J dropped 6 bases, with 19 bases sitting between them. This CDR3 has 15 amino acids. Germline values: CDR1 LNHDA, CDR2 SQIVND (reference sequence). The CDR3 nucleotides read TGTGCCAGTACCCTTATGGGGGGGACGAGTCAGCCCCAGCATTTT. The encoded protein is CASTLMGGTSQPQHF.

This rearrangement joins TRBV13 to TRBJ2-2; a possible D gene is TRBD2 (6 bases). Germline CDR1 PRHDT, CDR2 FYEKMQ (reference sequence). Between the trimmed V and J ends, which lost 10 bases and 4 bases, there was a span of 13 bases. This CDR3 is 13 amino acids long. The CDR3 sequence: CANRLGGTGELFF. CDR3 DNA: TGTGCCAACCGACTAGGAGGCACCGGGGAGCTGTTTTTT.

The J gene is TRBJ2-2, the V gene TRBV5-1; 9 positions agree with TRBD1. V lost 4 bases and J lost 2; bases outside the gene matches: 6. The CDR3 extends over 16 amino acids. Germline CDR1 and CDR2: SGHRS and YFSETQ. The CDR3 region is CASSPDRGINTGELFF. CDR3 in DNA: TGCGCCAGCAGCCCGGACAGGGGAATTAACACCGGGGAGCTGTTTTTT.

This rearrangement joins TRBV5-1 to TRBJ2-7; 7 nucleotides match TRBD1. Germline assignment: CDR1 SGHRS and CDR2 YFSETQ. The CDR3 extends over 14 amino acids. With V trimmed by 5 bases and J by 4 bases, 9 bases remained unmatched. In nucleotides, the CDR3 is TGCGCCAGCAGACCGACAGGGAGAAGTTACGAGCAGTACTTC. As protein: CASRPTGRSYEQYF.

The genes are TRBV29-1 and TRBJ1-2; TRBD1 is a possible D gene (6 bases). Trimming took off 5 bases at V and 3 bases at J, with 19 bases between the two ends. This CDR3 comprises 15 residues. Per germline, CDR1 SQVTM and CDR2 ANQGSEA. The CDR3 bases are TGCAGCGTTATCGGGGGGGCCTCTTATTACTATGGCTACACCTTC. It codes for CSVIGGASYYYGYTF. Full variable domain (missing parts from reference TRBV29-1 and TRBJ1-2): SAVISQKPSRDICQRGTSLTIQCQVDSQVTMMFWYRQQPGQSLTLIATANQGSEATYESGFVIDKFPISRPNLTFSTLTVSNMSPEDSSIYLCSVIGGASYYYGYTFGSGTRLTVV.

This clone came up a few times. The chain uses TRBV19 and TRBJ1-2; no firm D call. Trimming stripped 7 bases from V and 2 bases from J, with 14 bases between. Germline values: CDR1 LNHDA, CDR2 SQIVND (reference sequence). This CDR3 spans 14 amino acids. The CDR3 is CASTQTVPNYGYTF. The DNA of the CDR3 is TGTGCCAGTACCCAAACAGTTCCAAACTATGGCTACACCTTC.

This CDR3 is CASSLRGAYEQYF. Written as DNA, the CDR3 is TGTGCCAGCAGCCTCCGGGGGGCCTACGAGCAGTACTTC. The chain uses TRBV6-4 and TRBJ2-7, with TRBD2 matching 7 bases. The germline V gene encodes CDR1 MRHNA and CDR2 SNTAGT. The CDR3 covers 13 residues. V shed 6 bases and J 2 bases; nucleotides not matched to a gene: 4.

The chain combines TRBV19 with TRBJ1-1; unclear D gene. CDR1 and CDR2 (germline): LNHDA, SQIVND (reference sequence). This CDR3 is built from 12 residues. With 7 bases removed from V and 1 base from J, the gap between germline ends came to 7 bases. The CDR3 DNA follows: TGTGCCAGTAAGGCAGGGAACACTGAAGCTTTCTTT. Its protein is CASKAGNTEAFF.

This clone was observed once. The chain is built from TRBV10-1 and TRBJ1-1; TRBD1 is a possible D gene (5 bases). Germline V gene lookup returns CDR1 WNHNN and CDR2 SYGVQD (reference sequence). The CDR3 totals 14 residues. V was trimmed by 6 bases and J by 1 base, leaving 12 bases between them. CDR3 DNA: TGCGCCAGCAGCGGAGGGGCTGGGAACACTGAAGCTTTCTTT. The encoded protein is CASSGGAGNTEAFF.

V is TRBV4-3 and J is TRBJ1-2, with D perhaps matching TRBD1 (5 bases). The length of the CDR3 is 17 residues. Trimming shortened V by 1 base and J by 2 bases, and 17 bases separated the two germline ends. Germline V gene data show CDR1 as LGHNA and CDR2 as YSLEER. CDR3 sequence reads: CASSQANNRQINYGYTF. In DNA form, the CDR3 reads TGCGCCAGCAGCCAAGCGAATAACAGGCAGATCAACTATGGCTACACCTTC.

This clone appeared a single time. The V call is TRBV12-3 or TRBV12-4, the J call TRBJ1-4; the D gene is possibly TRBD1 (6 bases). Trimming left V 8 bases short and J 8 bases short, with 15 bases between. CDR3 size: 13 residues. CDR3 coding DNA: TGTGCCAGCGCACGGGACATGGGCGAAAAACTGTTTTTT. Protein sequence: CASARDMGEKLFF.

This chain uses TRBV11-2 with TRBJ2-2; 11 nucleotides line up with TRBD1. V gave up 3 bases and J gave up 2 bases; unmatched junction bases: 8. The CDR3 length is 18 residues. The V gene's germline CDR1 is SGHAT and CDR2 FQNNGV. CDR3 in amino acids: CASSFGQGARSNTGELFF. Written as DNA, the CDR3 is TGTGCCAGCAGCTTCGGACAGGGGGCTCGGTCAAACACCGGGGAGCTGTTTTTT.

The J gene is TRBJ2-7, the V gene TRBV4-3; TRBD2 matches 10 bases. V was clipped by 4 bases and J by 3 bases; unmatched bases: 12. CDR3 length: 17 residues. Germline V gene data show CDR1 as LGHNA and CDR2 as YSLEER. The chain's CDR3 is CASSPSGGLAGDYEQYF. For the CDR3, the DNA is TGCGCCAGCAGCCCCTCGGGGGGGCTAGCGGGGGACTACGAGCAGTACTTC.

The chain joins TRBV7-2 to TRBJ1-2; a possible D gene is TRBD1 (5 bases). The CDR3 consists of 14 residues. Per the germline V gene, CDR1 is SGHTA and CDR2 is FQGNSA. V gave up 1 base and J gave up 2 bases, with 8 bases separating them. CDR3 sequence: CASSLDDRNYGYTF. The CDR3 DNA follows: TGTGCCAGCAGCTTAGATGACAGAAACTATGGCTACACCTTC.

The chain employs TRBV19 and TRBJ2-1; TRBD2 agrees at 9 bases. CDR1 is LNHDA and CDR2 is SQIVND in the germline V gene (reference sequence). The CDR3 runs to 16 residues. V lost 9 bases, J lost 7 bases, and 16 bases stayed unmatched. CDR3 amino acids: CASPIWAREGTNEQFF. CDR3 coding DNA: TGTGCCAGCCCTATTTGGGCGCGGGAGGGCACGAATGAGCAGTTCTTC. The full variable domain, its missing parts supplied by reference TRBV19 and TRBJ2-1, is DGGITQSPKYLFRKEGQNVTLSCEQNLNHDAMYWYRQDPGQGLRLIYYSQIVNDFQKGDIAEGYSVSREKKESFPLTVTSAQKNPTAFYLCASPIWAREGTNEQFFGPGTRLTVL.